This T cell receptor beta chain came from a study of chemoradiotherapy in HPV16-positive cancers. Study-wide results and limits: In HPV16-positive patients, HPV-responsive T-cell expansion tracked better recurrence-free survival.

Concerning this clone itself: Its target is not known.

The table came from immunoSEQ multiplex PCR; TCRdb's copy has only in-frame clones and leaves some out. Of under 30,000 clones listed, approximately 94% are singletons. CDR1 and CDR2 (germline): LNHDA, SQIVND (reference sequence). The ends were cut back, 6 bases at V and 8 bases at J, with 28 bases in the middle. The CDR3 is 17 residues long. The source is a human donor with HPV-associated anogenital cancer. The chain recombines TRBV19 with TRBJ1-2; tentative D call: TRBD1 (5 bases). Collection took place from a patient who underwent chemoradiotherapy. The CDR3 loop is CASRPSWGKRQVRGYTF. In DNA, the CDR3 is TGTGCCAGTAGACCCTCCTGGGGGAAGCGGCAAGTGAGGGGCTACACCTTC.